This paragraph reports one T cell receptor beta chain. The target antigen is unknown. This entry belongs to a study of blood T cells in healthy people across ages. Study results and caveats: Shifts in expanded clonotypes may have been confounded by donor CMV status, which was unknown. More naive CD4+ cells and higher diversity marked long-lived donors relative to aged donors. The unsorted PBMCs prevented any conclusive comparison of naive versus antigen-experienced cells.

Germline V gives CDR1 MNHEY, CDR2 SVGAGI. The length of the CDR3 is 16 residues. V lost 0 bases and J 5 bases, leaving 16 bases between the germline ends. PCR was performed a second time for roughly 7 to 11 cycles using a sample-barcoded 5' primer and a J-beta primer mix. In TCRdb, the 5' RACE reads were re-called with MiXCR into one record per CDR3 protein. The sample carries some 1.7 million distinct CDR3 sequences, 28% recorded once. This receptor was obtained from a woman aged 30 to 39 in good health. This chain joins TRBV6-5 and TRBJ1-2, with a possible D match to TRBD1 (6 bases). Sample: blood. CDR3 amino acids: CASSYSSTGFMYGYTF. Written as DNA, the CDR3 is TGTGCCAGCAGTTACTCGAGCACAGGGTTTATGTATGGCTACACCTTC.